The 14 T cell receptor beta chains below all came from one sample that was sequenced in a study of T cells after yellow fever vaccination. Via MiXCR, TCRdb re-called the 5' RACE reads, giving one row per CDR3 protein. The table has 250,000 to 400,000 distinct CDR3 sequences, over 4% seen once; the top ten hold around 23%. The sample consisted of PBMCs, taken 5 days after the yellow fever booster vaccination. All receptors derive from a man in his late teens or twenties who received the YFV17D yellow fever vaccine.

There are many counts of this clonotype. This chain connects TRBV9 to TRBJ1-2; 12 bases map to TRBD1. The CDR3 length is 15 residues. The V gene's germline CDR1 is SGDLS and CDR2 YYNGEE. J gave up 4 bases and V 3 bases, and 4 bases lay outside the gene matches. The CDR3 reads CASSAGQGATYGYTF. For the CDR3, the DNA is TGTGCCAGCAGCGCGGGACAGGGGGCGACCTATGGCTACACCTTC.

This clonotype showed up many times. This chain uses TRBV12-3 or TRBV12-4 with TRBJ2-1, with a weak D call TRBD1 (5 bases). V lost 3 bases and J lost 0, with 12 bases in between. CDR3 length equals 16 residues. CDR3 region: CASSLPGSSSYNEQFF. CDR3 bases: TGTGCCAGCAGTTTGCCAGGGTCTAGCTCCTACAATGAGCAGTTCTTC.

The chain uses TRBV9 and TRBJ2-3; D is ambiguous. Germline V gene sequence: CDR1 SGDLS, CDR2 YYNGEE. The CDR3 sequence is 13 residues long. The V end was cut by 0 bases, the J end by 6 bases, with 8 bases between. The CDR3: CASSVAPLDTQYF. In DNA, the CDR3 is TGTGCCAGCAGCGTAGCCCCGTTGGATACGCAGTATTTT.

A few counts support this clonotype. This chain links TRBV4-3 with TRBJ1-2; a weak D match, TRBD1 (6 bases). Trimming pared 0 bases from V and 7 bases from J, leaving 15 bases between. The CDR3 sequence is 15 residues long. Per germline, CDR1 LGHNA and CDR2 YSLEER. As DNA, the CDR3 is TGCGCCAGCAGCCAAGAGCTTAGGGGGAAAGGTGGCTACACCTTC. Its translation: CASSQELRGKGGYTF.

This clonotype was counted ten times or more. The V gene is TRBV28, the J gene TRBJ1-2, with TRBD1 matching 7 bases. Germline assignment: CDR1 MDHEN and CDR2 SYDVKM. The CDR3 is 13 residues long. Trimming took 6 bases from V and 4 from J; bases not matched to a gene: 5. CDR3 DNA: TGTGCCAGCAGGCCGGGACAGACCTATGGCTACACCTTC. Residues: CASRPGQTYGYTF.

This clonotype was seen more than once but under ten times. The chain links TRBV7-2 to TRBJ1-2, with D possibly TRBD1 on 6 matching bases. Germline-derived CDR1 and CDR2 are SGHTA and FQGNSA. The V end lost 8 bases, the J end lost 8 bases, and 21 bases lay between the germline ends. The CDR3 is 14 residues long. CDR3 protein: CASAPAQGPEGYTF. CDR3 nucleotides: TGTGCCAGCGCTCCCGCACAGGGTCCTGAAGGCTACACCTTC.

This clonotype was found a few times. At one end the junction does not follow the germline gene, possibly because of a read error. The chain uses TRBV30 and TRBJ2-1, with D perhaps being TRBD1 or TRBD2 (5 bases each). CDR3 length equals 12 residues. Germline lookup yields CDR1 GTSNPN and CDR2 SVGIG (reference sequence). This CDR3 is CAWSANTEKRGF. CDR3 bases: TGTGCCTGGAGTGCGAATACAGAGAAGAGGGGATTC.

This chain uses TRBV4-1 with TRBJ2-7; no clear D gene. Germline loops: CDR1 MGHRA, CDR2 YSYEKL. The germline V and J ends were trimmed by 5 bases and 2 bases, with 13 bases remaining between them. CDR3 length equals 14 residues. The CDR3 protein is CASSSAALTYEQYF. The CDR3 DNA reads as TGCGCCAGCAGCTCCGCCGCGTTGACCTACGAGCAGTACTTC.

This clonotype was detected once. The chain recombines TRBV18 with TRBJ2-3, with a tentative D call TRBD2 (5 bases). Germline V gene lookup returns CDR1 KGHSH and CDR2 LQKENI. Trimming pared 2 bases from V and 0 bases from J, leaving 12 bases between. The CDR3 is 16 residues long. The CDR3 protein is CASSPSEGQSTDTQYF. The CDR3 nucleotides read TGTGCCAGCTCACCATCTGAGGGCCAAAGCACAGATACGCAGTATTTT.

The rearrangement links TRBV4-2 to TRBJ2-1; 13 nucleotides line up with TRBD2. The length of the CDR3 is 15 residues. The junction had 3 bases not matched to a gene; V was cut back by 1 base and J by 9 bases. CDR1 and CDR2 (germline): LGHNA, YNFKEQ. CDR3 nucleotides: TGTGCCAGCAGCCAAGGGACTAGCGGGGGTCTTGAGCAGTTCTTC. It translates to CASSQGTSGGLEQFF.

In its sample, this clonotype was seen a few times. The V call is TRBV20-1, the J call TRBJ2-2; D might be TRBD2 (5 bases). The length of the CDR3 is 13 residues. Trimming stripped 4 bases from V and 5 bases from J, with 11 bases between. The V gene's germline CDR1 is DFQATT and CDR2 SNEGSKA (reference sequence). Here the CDR3 reads CSATIRGTGELFF. CDR3 sequence (DNA): TGCAGTGCTACAATTCGAGGGACCGGGGAGCTGTTTTTT.

This chain joins TRBV4-3 and TRBJ2-7; 9 bases are a match to TRBD1. CDR3 length: 16 amino acids. The germline gives CDR1 LGHNA, CDR2 YSLEER. V shed 0 bases and J 4 bases; nucleotides not matched to a gene: 7. The CDR3 here is CASSQDLTGGAYEQYF. In DNA, the CDR3 is TGCGCCAGCAGCCAAGATCTTACAGGGGGCGCGTACGAGCAGTACTTC.

The chain employs TRBV4-3 and TRBJ1-2; D unresolved. In germline, CDR1 is LGHNA, CDR2 YSLEER. V lost 0 bases and J lost 4, with 9 bases in between. This CDR3 spans 14 amino acids. CDR3 sequence reads: CASSQDLGFYGYTF. CDR3 sequence (DNA): TGCGCCAGCAGCCAAGATTTAGGGTTCTATGGCTACACCTTC.

This clonotype was counted between two and nine times. The chain links TRBV28 to TRBJ2-7; the D gene is possibly TRBD1 (5 bases). With 5 bases removed from V and 0 bases from J, the gap between germline ends came to 5 bases. The CDR3 contains 12 residues. Germline-derived CDR1 and CDR2 are MDHEN and SYDVKM. The CDR3 loop is CASSTGSYEQYV. The CDR3 nucleotides are TGTGCCAGCAGTACAGGCTCCTACGAGCAGTACGTC.